This entry lists 27 T cell receptor beta chains sequenced from one sample in a study of beta chain features in type 1 diabetes. Expressed TCRB transcripts were sequenced, since all the RNA that had been isolated was reverse transcribed. Clones were read by immunoSEQ multiplex PCR, and TCRdb kept only the in-frame ones, dropping some. The sample consists of 300,000 to 400,000 clones, about 12% of them appearing once. Sequences were obtained from naive CD4+ T cells from blood. These receptors came from a man aged 18 to 35 in good health.

This clone came up a few times. This rearrangement joins TRBV6-5 to TRBJ2-6; no reliable D call. The V end was cut by 6 bases, the J end by 2 bases, with 11 bases between. The CDR3 consists of 15 residues. CDR1 is MNHEY and CDR2 is SVGAGI in the germline V gene. CDR3 in amino acids: CASRPLVTGANVLTF. Here the CDR3 DNA reads TGTGCCAGCAGACCGCTAGTGACTGGGGCCAACGTCCTGACTTTC.

V is TRBV2 and J is TRBJ2-1; D is perhaps TRBD2 (6 bases). Germline CDR1 and CDR2: SNHLY and FYNNEI. V lost 5 bases and J 1 base, leaving 9 bases between the germline ends. This CDR3 is 14 amino acids long. As DNA, the CDR3 is TGTGCCAGCAGTTTACTAGCTTCCTACAATGAGCAGTTCTTC. This codes for CASSLLASYNEQFF.

The chain couples TRBV2 to TRBJ2-1; D remains unclear. CDR1 and CDR2 from the germline V gene are SNHLY and FYNNEI. This CDR3 region has 14 residues. Trimming stripped 1 base from V and 3 bases from J, with 7 bases between. The CDR3 region has the DNA TGTGCCAGCAGTGAAGTCAGGAACTACAATGAGCAGTTCTTC. Amino acid sequence: CASSEVRNYNEQFF.

This clone was observed a handful of times. The chain employs TRBV15 and TRBJ2-2, with 7 bases aligning to TRBD2. The V segment lost 8 bases and the J segment 4 bases; nucleotides outside the gene matches: 10. The CDR3 covers 15 residues. The germline gives CDR1 LNHNV, CDR2 YYDKDF (reference sequence). CDR3: CATARRRGSTGELFF. The DNA for the CDR3 is TGTGCCACCGCTCGACGGCGGGGGAGCACCGGGGAGCTGTTTTTT.

This clone was detected once. The V gene is TRBV5-1, the J gene TRBJ1-5; no firm D call. The germline CDR1 and CDR2 sequences are SGHRS and YFSETQ. Trimming pared 2 bases from V and 2 bases from J, leaving 11 bases between. The CDR3 loop spans 15 amino acids. CDR3 sequence (DNA): TGCGCCAGCAGCTTCTCCGGAGAGGGCAATCAGCCCCAGCATTTT. Protein: CASSFSGEGNQPQHF. The variable domain in full, completed from reference TRBV5-1 and TRBJ1-5, reads KAGVTQTPRYLIKTRGQQVTLSCSPISGHRSVSWYQQTPGQGLQFLFEYFSETQRNKGNFPGRFSGRQFSNSRSEMNVSTLELGDSALYLCASSFSGEGNQPQHFGDGTRLSIL.

The chain recombines TRBV30 with TRBJ2-5, with TRBD1 identical over 7 bases. The DNA end is more similar to TRBJ2-7, so the J call may be wrong. The germline V gene has CDR1 GTSNPN and CDR2 SVGIG (reference sequence). The CDR3 runs to 15 residues. The CDR3 loop is CAWTKGAIPPYEQYF. The DNA of the CDR3 is TGTGCCTGGACGAAGGGGGCGATACCTCCCTACGAGCAGTACTTC.

The CDR3 DNA follows: TGCGCCAGCAGCCAAAACCCCGACAGGGATGAGCAGTTCTTC. Translating it yields CASSQNPDRDEQFF. The chain is built from TRBV5-1 and TRBJ2-1, with TRBD1 identical over 7 bases. Trimming cost V 4 bases and J 8 bases; bases outside gene matches: 9. The CDR3 runs 14 residues. In germline, CDR1 is SGHRS, CDR2 YFSETQ.

The V gene is TRBV7-3, the J gene TRBJ2-2; D unresolved. Trimming removed 2 bases at V and 0 bases at J, with 7 bases between. CDR1 SGHTA and CDR2 FQGTGA come from the germline V gene. This CDR3 is 15 amino acids long. The CDR3: CASSLSPANTGELFF. The CDR3 DNA is TGTGCCAGCAGCTTATCGCCGGCGAACACCGGGGAGCTGTTTTTT.

J is TRBJ1-2 and V is TRBV4-3; D uncertain. Germline loops: CDR1 LGHNA, CDR2 YSLEER. CDR3 size: 17 residues. Between the trimmed V and J ends, which lost 4 bases and 5 bases, there was a span of 23 bases. DNA of the CDR3: TGCGCCAGCAGCCGATTAACCCGGGATATCATCACGTATGGCTACACCTTC. The encoded protein is CASSRLTRDIITYGYTF.

The sample holds a few counts of this clone. V usage is TRBV7-2 and J usage is TRBJ1-5; no reliable D call. The CDR3 covers 14 residues. The V gene's germline CDR1 is SGHTA and CDR2 FQGNSA. The V end was cut by 4 bases, the J end by 7 bases, with 14 bases between. CDR3 loop: CASSSHGFGQPQHF. DNA of the CDR3: TGTGCCAGCAGCTCTCACGGGTTTGGGCAGCCCCAGCATTTT.

This clone was observed a few times. The chain is built from TRBV9 and TRBJ2-1; the D gene is possibly TRBD2 (6 bases). CDR3 length: 15 amino acids. The germline V gene encodes CDR1 SGDLS and CDR2 YYNGEE. V lost 0 bases to trimming and J lost 5 bases, with 12 bases between them. The CDR3, as DNA: TGTGCCAGCAGCGTAGGAGCGGGTCATAACAATGAGCAGTTCTTC. This codes for CASSVGAGHNNEQFF.

This clone has a count of ten or more. This chain connects TRBV29-1 to TRBJ2-3; D gene uncertain. The germline CDR1 and CDR2 sequences are SQVTM and ANQGSEA. The CDR3 is 12 residues long. Trimming pared 3 bases from V and 7 bases from J, leaving 11 bases between. The CDR3 DNA is TGCAGCGTTGACGTGTTGAGGCATACGCAGTATTTT. Its protein is CSVDVLRHTQYF.

This clone was detected a few times. This chain uses TRBV18 with TRBJ1-6; D perhaps matches TRBD1 (5 bases). V lost 2 bases to trimming and J lost 7 bases, with 15 bases between them. Germline V gives CDR1 KGHSH, CDR2 LQKENI. The CDR3 contains 16 residues. The CDR3 DNA reads as TGTGCCAGCTCACCAGGAACAGGCCGGACAAATTCACCCCTCCACTTT. It is translated as CASSPGTGRTNSPLHF.

With regard to this clone: Being one base from a much bigger clone, this may be a read error. This chain uses TRBV7-3 with TRBJ1-1; 8 nucleotides line up with TRBD1. The V and J ends lost 5 bases and 3 bases, in that order; junction bases with no gene match: 2. CDR3 length: 13 residues. Germline V gene data show CDR1 as SGHTA and CDR2 as FQGTGA. The DNA of the CDR3 is TGTGCCAGCAGCCAGGACAGGGACACTGAAGCTTTCTTT. Translated: CASSQDRDTEAFF.

The rearrangement uses TRBV5-1 and TRBJ2-1, with TRBD2 matching 7 bases. The CDR3 length is 14 residues. Germline V gene sequence: CDR1 SGHRS, CDR2 YFSETQ. V trimming: 0 bases; J trimming: 10 bases; junction bases outside the gene matches: 7. The CDR3 sequence: CASSLGYKREEQFF. In DNA, the CDR3 is TGCGCCAGCAGCTTGGGTTACAAGCGGGAAGAGCAGTTCTTC.

In this sample, this clone turned up many times. The chain couples TRBV4-3 to TRBJ2-1; 11 bases are a match to TRBD2. The germline V gene has CDR1 LGHNA and CDR2 YSLEER. With V trimmed by 0 bases and J by 7 bases, 8 bases remained unmatched. This CDR3 has 17 amino acids. The CDR3 protein is CASSQDYGTSGLNEQFF. Here the CDR3 DNA reads TGCGCCAGCAGCCAAGACTACGGGACTAGCGGCTTAAATGAGCAGTTCTTC.

This clone has just a few counts. The J gene is TRBJ2-1, the V gene TRBV5-4, with TRBD2 matching 11 bases. The CDR3 runs to 15 residues. Germline loops: CDR1 SGHNT, CDR2 YYREEE (reference sequence). The ends lost 4 bases at V and 9 bases at J; junction bases unmatched: 9. CDR3 loop: CASSKNSGRASEQFF. For the CDR3, the DNA is TGTGCCAGCAGCAAGAATAGCGGGAGGGCCAGTGAGCAGTTCTTC.

V gene TRBV9 combines with J gene TRBJ2-3; D is undetermined. Looked up from germline, CDR1 is SGDLS and CDR2 is YYNGEE. The germline V and J ends were trimmed by 0 bases and 0 bases, with 5 bases remaining between them. The CDR3 loop spans 14 amino acids. CDR3 sequence (DNA): TGTGCCAGCAGCGTAGACGAGAGCACAGATACGCAGTATTTT. Translated: CASSVDESTDTQYF.

The chain couples TRBV9 to TRBJ2-5, with D perhaps matching TRBD2 (6 bases). This CDR3 has 14 residues. Per germline, CDR1 SGDLS and CDR2 YYNGEE. Trimming stripped 4 bases from V and 3 bases from J, with 13 bases between. This CDR3 is CASSLTSTEETQYF. In DNA form, the CDR3 reads TGTGCCAGCAGCCTGACTAGTACAGAAGAGACCCAGTACTTC.

The V and J genes are TRBV9 and TRBJ2-2; 7 nucleotides align to TRBD1. V trimming: 3 bases; J trimming: 0 bases; junction bases outside the gene matches: 5. The V gene's germline CDR1 is SGDLS and CDR2 YYNGEE. The CDR3 is made up of 16 amino acids. CDR3 DNA sequence: TGTGCCAGCAGCGCCGGGACAGTCGCGAACACCGGGGAGCTGTTTTTT. Protein sequence: CASSAGTVANTGELFF.

The table lists this clone with a few counts. The chain has TRBV11-2 and TRBJ2-6; D might be TRBD2 (6 bases). Germline CDR1 and CDR2: SGHAT and FQNNGV. The CDR3 totals 19 residues. Deletions cut 5 bases from V and 0 bases from J, with 20 bases between. The chain's CDR3 is CASSLKEGRAFSGANVLTF. CDR3 nucleotide sequence: TGTGCCAGCAGCCTAAAGGAGGGTAGGGCCTTCTCTGGGGCCAACGTCCTGACTTTC.

The chain has TRBV19 and TRBJ2-1, with TRBD2 matching over 7 bases. V lost 7 bases and J lost 4; bases outside the gene matches: 4. The CDR3 consists of 13 residues. Germline V gene data show CDR1 as LNHDA and CDR2 as SQIVND (reference sequence). The CDR3 DNA reads TGTGCCAGTAACGGCGGGAGTTACAATGAGCAGTTCTTC. Amino acids: CASNGGSYNEQFF.

V usage is TRBV19 and J usage is TRBJ2-7; possibly TRBD1 for D (6 bases). Germline values: CDR1 LNHDA, CDR2 SQIVND (reference sequence). Trimming took off 3 bases at V and 6 bases at J, with 15 bases between the two ends. There are 14 residues in the CDR3. CDR3: CASSIDGQRGEQYF. CDR3 nucleotide sequence: TGTGCCAGTAGTATCGACGGACAGAGGGGCGAGCAGTACTTC. Drawing the rest from reference TRBV19 and TRBJ2-7, the complete variable domain is DGGITQSPKYLFRKEGQNVTLSCEQNLNHDAMYWYRQDPGQGLRLIYYSQIVNDFQKGDIAEGYSVSREKKESFPLTVTSAQKNPTAFYLCASSIDGQRGEQYFGPGTRLTVT.

The J gene is TRBJ2-3, the V gene TRBV4-3; weak D call: TRBD2 (5 bases). CDR3 size: 16 residues. V was clipped by 4 bases and J by 4 bases, with 18 bases between them. Germline V CDR1 and CDR2: LGHNA, YSLEER. CDR3 residues: CASSRETTSSPDTQYF. CDR3 nucleotide sequence: TGCGCCAGCAGCCGTGAGACTACTTCCTCCCCAGATACGCAGTATTTT.

The gene calls are TRBV2 and TRBJ2-2; 10 bases are shared with TRBD1. This CDR3 has 14 amino acids. Germline V lookup: CDR1 SNHLY, CDR2 FYNNEI. The junction had 4 bases not matched to a gene; V was cut back by 7 bases and J by 5 bases. The chain's CDR3 is CASIWTGGTGELFF. The CDR3 DNA is TGTGCCAGCATCTGGACAGGGGGTACCGGGGAGCTGTTTTTT.

This clone was seen more than once but under ten times. The gene calls are TRBV18 and TRBJ2-7, with TRBD2 identical over 8 bases. The V gene's germline CDR1 is KGHSH and CDR2 LQKENI. CDR3 length: 15 amino acids. J was trimmed by 5 bases and V by 1 base; bases with no gene match: 7. The CDR3 DNA is TGTGCCAGCTCACCACGGCATCGGGGGGGCGACGAGCAGTACTTC. The encoded protein is CASSPRHRGGDEQYF.

This clone turned up a few times. This rearrangement joins TRBV11-1 to TRBJ2-7; D is perhaps TRBD1 (5 bases). CDR1 SGHAT and CDR2 FQDESV come from the germline V gene (reference sequence). The CDR3 is 12 residues long. V was clipped by 4 bases and J by 3 bases, with 7 bases between them. In DNA, the CDR3 is TGTGCCAGCAGCTCTGACAGCTACGAGCAGTACTTC. Protein product: CASSSDSYEQYF. Supplemented by reference TRBV11-1 and TRBJ2-7, the full variable domain reads EAEVAQSPRYKITEKSQAVAFWCDPISGHATLYWYRQILGQGPELLVQFQDESVVDDSQLPKDRFSAERLKGVDSTLKIQPAELGDSAMYLCASSSDSYEQYFGPGTRLTVT.